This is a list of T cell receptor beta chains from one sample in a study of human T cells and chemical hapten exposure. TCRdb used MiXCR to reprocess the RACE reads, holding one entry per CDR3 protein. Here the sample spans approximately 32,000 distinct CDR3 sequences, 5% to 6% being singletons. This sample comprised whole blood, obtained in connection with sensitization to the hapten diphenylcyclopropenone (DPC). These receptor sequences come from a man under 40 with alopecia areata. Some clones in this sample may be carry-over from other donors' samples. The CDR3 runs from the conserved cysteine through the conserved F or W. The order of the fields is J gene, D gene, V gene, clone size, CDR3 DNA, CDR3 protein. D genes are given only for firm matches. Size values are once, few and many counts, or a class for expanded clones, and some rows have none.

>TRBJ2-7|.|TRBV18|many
TGTGCCAGCTCACAACAGGGTTTTCCCTACGAGCAGTACTTC
CASSQQGFPYEQYF
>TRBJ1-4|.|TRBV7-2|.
TGTGCCAGCAGTCAACAACTTGCAACTAATGAAAAACTGTTTTTT
CASSQQLATNEKLFF
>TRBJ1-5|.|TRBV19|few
TGTGCCAGTAGTTTGAGGGGCGGCAATCAGCCCCAGCATTTT
CASSLRGGNQPQHF
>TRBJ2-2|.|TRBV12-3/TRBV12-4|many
TGTGCCAGCAGTTTAGGTCGTGGTGGGCTGTTTTTT
CASSLGRGGLFF
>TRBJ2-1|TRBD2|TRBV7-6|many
TGTGCCAGCAGCTTAGGAATAGCGGGAGGGCCGCAGAATGAGCAGTTCTTC
CASSLGIAGGPQNEQFF
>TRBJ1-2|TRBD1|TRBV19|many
TGTGCCAGTAGTATTGGGGGGACAGGGATTAAAGGCTACACCTTC
CASSIGGTGIKGYTF
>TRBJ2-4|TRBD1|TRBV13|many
TGTGCCAGCAGCCCAGGGACAGGGCTAGACGTAGCCAAAAACATTCAGTACTTC
CASSPGTGLDVAKNIQYF
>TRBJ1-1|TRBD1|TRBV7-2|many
TGTGCCAGCAGCCTGCTGGGAGGGGGCGCGGGGGGGACTGAAGCTTTCTTT
CASSLLGGGAGGTEAFF
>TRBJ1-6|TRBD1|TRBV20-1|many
TGCAGTGCTAGGGAACCGGGACAGGGACATTCACCCCTCCACTTT
CSAREPGQGHSPLHF
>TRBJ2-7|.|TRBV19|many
TGTGCCAGTAGTGGTTTAGGGCACGAGCAGTACTTC
CASSGLGHEQYF